The 19 T cell receptor beta chains in this list originate from one sample, sequenced in a study of CD8 T cells in ankylosing spondylitis. General study findings and limits: Fewer than 10 highly homologous variants formed a TCR beta motif that appeared characteristic of ankylosing spondylitis blood.

TCRdb itself ran the 5' RACE reads through MiXCR, one entry per CDR3 protein. The sample yields under 950,000 distinct CDR3 sequences, around 19% seen once. These TCRs' antigens remain unknown. Sequenced sample: blood, either unsorted or a sorted T cell fraction (not recorded which). The receptors were gathered from a male donor with ankylosing spondylitis.

CDR3 loop: CASSSGPITGELFF. In DNA, the CDR3 is TGTGCCAGCAGTTCCGGGCCGATCACCGGGGAGCTGTTTTTT. The gene calls are TRBV12-3 or TRBV12-4 and TRBJ2-2; no definite D call. The CDR3 has 14 amino acids. V dropped 4 bases and J dropped 4 bases, with 10 bases sitting between them.

The rearrangement links TRBV7-2 to TRBJ1-2, with a weak D call TRBD1 (5 bases). The V gene lost 5 bases and the J gene lost 5 bases, with 18 bases spanning the gap. Per germline, CDR1 SGHTA and CDR2 FQGNSA. The CDR3 spans 15 residues. The CDR3 reads CASSPESQTAYGYTF. As DNA, the CDR3 is TGTGCCAGCAGCCCCGAGAGCCAGACAGCTTATGGCTACACCTTC.

The chain is built from TRBV12-3 or TRBV12-4 and TRBJ1-1; D perhaps matches TRBD1 (6 bases). V was shortened by 9 bases and J by 11 bases, with 19 bases between the two germline ends. CDR3 length equals 12 residues. CDR3 sequence: CASADSGLMAFF. In DNA, the CDR3 is TGTGCCAGTGCGGACAGCGGACTTATGGCTTTCTTT.

There are a few counts of this clonotype. The chain recombines TRBV12-3 or TRBV12-4 with TRBJ2-1, with D maybe TRBD2 (5 bases). The CDR3 length is 15 residues. Trimming cost V 4 bases and J 0 bases, with 10 bases left between them. The CDR3 spells CASSSSGDSYNEQFF. The CDR3 region has the DNA TGTGCCAGCAGTTCCAGCGGTGACTCCTACAATGAGCAGTTCTTC.

The chain carries TRBV7-3 and TRBJ2-1, with 9 bases lining up with TRBD2. Germline values: CDR1 SGHTA, CDR2 FQGTGA. This CDR3 has 13 residues. The V gene end was trimmed by 6 bases and the J gene end by 7 bases; junction bases not matched to a gene: 4. The DNA for the CDR3 is TGTGCCAGCAGTCGACTAGCGGAAAATGAGCAGTTCTTC. Its translation is CASSRLAENEQFF. The entire variable domain, with the rest obtained from reference TRBV7-3 and TRBJ2-1, is as follows: GAGVSQTPSNKVTEKGKYVELRCDPISGHTALYWYRQSLGQGPEFLIYFQGTGAADDSGLPNDRFFAVRPEGSVSTLKIQRTERGDSAVYLCASSRLAENEQFFGPGTRLTVL.

This clonotype was counted between two and nine times. The V call is TRBV2, the J call TRBJ2-7; 8 bases align to TRBD2. The CDR3 extends over 16 amino acids. V was pared by 3 bases and J by 0 bases, with 7 bases of the junction left unmatched. Germline assignment: CDR1 SNHLY and CDR2 FYNNEI. In DNA form, the CDR3 reads TGTGCCAGCAGTGACGGTCTAGCGGGCTCCTCCTACGAGCAGTACTTC. It encodes CASSDGLAGSSYEQYF.

This clonotype was detected a few times. The V and J genes are TRBV6-1 and TRBJ1-6; 8 nucleotides agree with TRBD1. The length of the CDR3 is 13 residues. J lost 6 bases, V lost 8 bases, and 3 bases had no gene match. Looked up from germline, CDR1 is MNHNS and CDR2 is SASEGT. The CDR3, as DNA: TGTGCCAGCTTTGACAGGGGTAATTCACCCCTCCACTTT. Amino acid sequence: CASFDRGNSPLHF.

This clonotype was picked up a small number of times. The chain combines TRBV5-1 with TRBJ2-1; 11 bases fit TRBD2. CDR1 is SGHRS and CDR2 is YFSETQ in the germline V gene. V trimming: 6 bases; J trimming: 8 bases; junction bases outside the gene matches: 13. The CDR3 has 16 amino acids. The CDR3: CASILGGTSGVYEQFF. The CDR3 DNA follows: TGCGCCAGCATCCTAGGGGGGACTAGCGGTGTCTATGAGCAGTTCTTC.

The table lists this clonotype with many counts. V usage is TRBV29-1 and J usage is TRBJ1-1; D gene unclear. The V gene lost 7 bases and the J gene lost 1 base, with 7 bases spanning the gap. CDR3 length equals 11 residues. CDR1 is SQVTM, CDR2 ANQGSEA, per germline. DNA of the CDR3: TGCAGCGCAAACGGGAACACTGAAGCTTTCTTT. It yields the protein CSANGNTEAFF.

This chain joins TRBV20-1 and TRBJ2-1; 14 nucleotides line up with TRBD2. The germline gives CDR1 DFQATT, CDR2 SNEGSKA (reference sequence). Losses at the gene ends were 6 bases for V and 7 bases for J; bases not matched to a gene: 8. This CDR3 is 15 amino acids long. CDR3 sequence: CSAAGLAGVSNEQFF. The CDR3 nucleotides read TGCAGTGCAGCGGGACTAGCGGGAGTATCTAATGAGCAGTTCTTC.

The V gene is TRBV6-2 or TRBV6-3, the J gene TRBJ2-5; 13 nucleotides line up with TRBD2. The germline V gene encodes CDR1 MNHEY and CDR2 SVGEGT. The CDR3 spans 17 residues. The J segment lost 5 bases and the V segment lost 4 bases, leaving 10 bases of the junction unmatched. CDR3 sequence reads: CASSSLGLAGVEETQYF. Here the CDR3 DNA reads TGTGCCAGCAGTTCACTTGGACTAGCGGGAGTAGAGGAGACCCAGTACTTC.

This clonotype was observed at least ten times. This chain links TRBV20-1 with TRBJ2-3; D gene uncertain. CDR3 length: 16 residues. V lost 4 bases and J lost 4, with 21 bases in between. The germline V gene encodes CDR1 DFQATT and CDR2 SNEGSKA (reference sequence). The CDR3 bases are TGCAGTGCTACCCATAGTGGGTTTGGCAAATCAGATACGCAGTATTTT. It codes for CSATHSGFGKSDTQYF.

The chain combines TRBV29-1 with TRBJ1-2, with D unresolved. V lost 0 bases and J lost 3, with 11 bases in between. This CDR3 is built from 14 residues. Germline V gene sequence: CDR1 SQVTM, CDR2 ANQGSEA. Here the CDR3 DNA reads TGCAGCGTTGAAGATCCAGAGTGGGACTATGGCTACACCTTC. Amino acids: CSVEDPEWDYGYTF.

This chain uses TRBV24-1 with TRBJ2-3, with 9 bases matching TRBD1. Germline V gives CDR1 KGHDR, CDR2 SFDVKD. The CDR3 contains 17 residues. V trimming: 4 bases; J trimming: 2 bases; junction bases outside the gene matches: 9. Written as DNA, the CDR3 is TGTGCCACCAGTGACCCCATTGGACAGGGGATCACAGATACGCAGTATTTT. Translating gives CATSDPIGQGITDTQYF.

The CDR3 sequence: CATSDNPLRSPVTEAFF. The CDR3 DNA sequence: TGTGCCACCAGTGACAACCCCCTAAGGAGCCCGGTCACTGAAGCTTTCTTT. This chain uses TRBV24-1 with TRBJ1-1, with unresolved D. V was shortened by 4 bases and J by 4 bases, with 21 bases between the two germline ends. The CDR3 totals 17 residues. CDR1 and CDR2 from the germline V gene are KGHDR and SFDVKD.

The chain employs TRBV5-5 and TRBJ2-1, with D possibly matching TRBD2 (6 bases). This CDR3 contains 16 residues. Germline V gene sequence: CDR1 SGHKS, CDR2 YYEKEE (reference sequence). V was clipped by 0 bases and J by 9 bases, with 19 bases between them. CDR3: CASSLVFLPPGGEQFF. The CDR3 DNA reads TGTGCCAGCAGCTTGGTGTTTCTACCGCCCGGGGGTGAGCAGTTCTTC. The variable domain in full, completed from reference TRBV5-5 and TRBJ2-1, reads DAGVTQSPTHLIKTRGQQVTLRCSPISGHKSVSWYQQVLGQGPQFIFQYYEKEERGRGNFPDRFSARQFPNYSSELNVNALLLGDSALYLCASSLVFLPPGGEQFFGPGTRLTVL.

This clonotype was counted a few times. The V call is TRBV24-1, the J call TRBJ2-1; a weak D match, TRBD2 (7 bases). Trimming pared 4 bases from V and 0 bases from J, leaving 24 bases between. CDR3 length: 20 residues. CDR1 and CDR2 from the germline V gene are KGHDR and SFDVKD. The CDR3 nucleotides read TGTGCCACCAGTGACTCCCGGGGGGCGGGGATTAAAAGCTCCTACAATGAGCAGTTCTTC. Translating it yields CATSDSRGAGIKSSYNEQFF.

The V gene is TRBV5-1, the J gene TRBJ2-1, with 9 nucleotides matching TRBD2. Germline V gene lookup returns CDR1 SGHRS and CDR2 YFSETQ. V was pared by 0 bases and J by 6 bases, with 4 bases of the junction left unmatched. The CDR3 has 15 amino acids. CDR3 sequence (DNA): TGCGCCAGCAGCTTGGTTAGCGGGAGACCCAATGAGCAGTTCTTC. This encodes CASSLVSGRPNEQFF.

The gene calls are TRBV12-3 or TRBV12-4 and TRBJ2-1; D could derive from TRBD1 or TRBD2 (5 bases each). Between the trimmed V and J ends, which lost 7 bases and 5 bases, there was a span of 12 bases. The length of the CDR3 is 13 residues. CDR3 amino acids: CASNLRGNNEQFF. The CDR3 DNA reads as TGTGCCAGCAACCTCCGGGGCAACAATGAGCAGTTCTTC.